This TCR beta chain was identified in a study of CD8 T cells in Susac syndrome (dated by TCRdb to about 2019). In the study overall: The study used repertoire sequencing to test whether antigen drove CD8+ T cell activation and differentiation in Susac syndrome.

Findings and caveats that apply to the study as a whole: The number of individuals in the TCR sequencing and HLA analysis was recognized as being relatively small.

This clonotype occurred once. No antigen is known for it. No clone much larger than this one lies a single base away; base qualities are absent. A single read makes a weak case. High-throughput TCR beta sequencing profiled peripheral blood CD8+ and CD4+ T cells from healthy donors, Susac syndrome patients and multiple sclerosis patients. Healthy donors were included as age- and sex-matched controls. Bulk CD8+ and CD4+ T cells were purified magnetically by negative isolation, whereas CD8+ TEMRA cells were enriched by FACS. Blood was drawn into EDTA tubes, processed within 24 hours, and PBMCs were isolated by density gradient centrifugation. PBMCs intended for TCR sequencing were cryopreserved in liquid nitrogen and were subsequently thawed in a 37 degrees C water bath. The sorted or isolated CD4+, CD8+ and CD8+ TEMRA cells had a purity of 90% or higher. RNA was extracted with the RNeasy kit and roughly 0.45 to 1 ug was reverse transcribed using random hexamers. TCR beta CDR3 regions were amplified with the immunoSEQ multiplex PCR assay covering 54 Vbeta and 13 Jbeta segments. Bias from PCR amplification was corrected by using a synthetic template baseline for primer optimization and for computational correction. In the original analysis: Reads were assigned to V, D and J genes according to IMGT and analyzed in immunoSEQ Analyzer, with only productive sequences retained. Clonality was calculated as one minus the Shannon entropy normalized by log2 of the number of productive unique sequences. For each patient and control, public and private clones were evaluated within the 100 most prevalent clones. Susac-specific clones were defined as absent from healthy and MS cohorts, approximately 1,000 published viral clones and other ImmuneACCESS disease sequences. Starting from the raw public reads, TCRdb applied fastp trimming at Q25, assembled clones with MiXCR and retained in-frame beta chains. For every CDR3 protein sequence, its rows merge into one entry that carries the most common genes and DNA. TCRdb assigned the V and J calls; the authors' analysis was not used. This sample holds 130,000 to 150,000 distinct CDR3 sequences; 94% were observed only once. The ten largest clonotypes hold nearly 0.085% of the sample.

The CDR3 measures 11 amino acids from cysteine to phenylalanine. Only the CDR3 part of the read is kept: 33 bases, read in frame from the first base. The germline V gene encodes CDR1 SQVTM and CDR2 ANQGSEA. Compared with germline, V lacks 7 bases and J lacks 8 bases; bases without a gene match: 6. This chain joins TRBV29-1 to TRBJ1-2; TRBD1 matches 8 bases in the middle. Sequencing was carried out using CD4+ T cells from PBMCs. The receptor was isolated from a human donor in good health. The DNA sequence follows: TGCAGCGCCGCAGGGGGCAAGGGCTACACCTTC. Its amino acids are CSAAGGKGYTF.